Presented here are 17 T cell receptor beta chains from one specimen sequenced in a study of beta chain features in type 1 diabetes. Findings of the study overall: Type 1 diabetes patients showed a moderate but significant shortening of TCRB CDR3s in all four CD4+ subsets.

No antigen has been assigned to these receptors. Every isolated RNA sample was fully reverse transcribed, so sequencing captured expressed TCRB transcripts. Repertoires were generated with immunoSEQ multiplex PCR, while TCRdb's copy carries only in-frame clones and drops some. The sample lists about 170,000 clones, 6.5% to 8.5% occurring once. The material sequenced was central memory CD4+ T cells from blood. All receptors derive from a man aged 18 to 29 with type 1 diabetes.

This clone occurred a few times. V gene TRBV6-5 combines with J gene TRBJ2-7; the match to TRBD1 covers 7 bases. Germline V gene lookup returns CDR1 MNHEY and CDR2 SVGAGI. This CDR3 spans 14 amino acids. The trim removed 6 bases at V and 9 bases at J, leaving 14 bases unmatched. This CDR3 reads CASRLSGQHEAQYF. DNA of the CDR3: TGTGCCAGCAGACTCTCGGGACAGCATGAGGCGCAGTACTTC.

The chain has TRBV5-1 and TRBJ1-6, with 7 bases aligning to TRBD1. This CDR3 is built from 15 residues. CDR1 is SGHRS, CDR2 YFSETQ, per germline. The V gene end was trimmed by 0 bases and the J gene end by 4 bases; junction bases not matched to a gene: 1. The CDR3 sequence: CASSLEGAYNSPLHF. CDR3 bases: TGCGCCAGCAGCTTGGAGGGGGCGTATAATTCACCCCTCCACTTT. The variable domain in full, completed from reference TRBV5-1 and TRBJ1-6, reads KAGVTQTPRYLIKTRGQQVTLSCSPISGHRSVSWYQQTPGQGLQFLFEYFSETQRNKGNFPGRFSGRQFSNSRSEMNVSTLELGDSALYLCASSLEGAYNSPLHFGNGTRLTVT.

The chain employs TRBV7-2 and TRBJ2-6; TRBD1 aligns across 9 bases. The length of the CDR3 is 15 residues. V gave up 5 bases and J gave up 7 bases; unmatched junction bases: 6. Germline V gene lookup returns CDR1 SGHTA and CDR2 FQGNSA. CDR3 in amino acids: CASSQGQGGANVLTF. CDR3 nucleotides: TGTGCCAGCAGCCAGGGACAGGGAGGAGCCAACGTCCTGACTTTC.

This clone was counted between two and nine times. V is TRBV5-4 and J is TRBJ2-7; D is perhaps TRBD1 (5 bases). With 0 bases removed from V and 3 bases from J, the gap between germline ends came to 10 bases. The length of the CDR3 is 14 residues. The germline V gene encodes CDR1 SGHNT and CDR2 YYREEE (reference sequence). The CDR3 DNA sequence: TGTGCCAGCAGCTTGGAGCCCCAGGGCTACGAGCAGTACTTC. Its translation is CASSLEPQGYEQYF.

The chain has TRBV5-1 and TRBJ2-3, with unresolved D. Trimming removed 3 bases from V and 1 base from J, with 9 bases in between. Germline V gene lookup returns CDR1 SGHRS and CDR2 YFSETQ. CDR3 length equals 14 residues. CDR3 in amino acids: CASSSLTRTDTQYF. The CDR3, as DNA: TGCGCCAGCAGCTCGTTGACACGCACAGATACGCAGTATTTT.

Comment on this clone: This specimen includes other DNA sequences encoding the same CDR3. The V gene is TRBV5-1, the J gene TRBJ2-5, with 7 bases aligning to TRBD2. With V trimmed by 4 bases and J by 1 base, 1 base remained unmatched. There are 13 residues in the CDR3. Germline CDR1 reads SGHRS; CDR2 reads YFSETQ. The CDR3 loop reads CASSAGAQETQYF. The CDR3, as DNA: TGCGCCAGCAGCGCGGGAGCCCAAGAGACCCAGTACTTC.

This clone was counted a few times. Here the CDR3 reads CASSWLAGGVGEQFF. DNA of the CDR3: TGCGCCAGCAGCTGGCTAGCGGGAGGGGTGGGTGAGCAGTTCTTC. This sequence joins TRBV5-1 and TRBJ2-1, with TRBD2 matching 12 bases. The germline V gene encodes CDR1 SGHRS and CDR2 YFSETQ. J lost 9 bases, V lost 3 bases, and 7 bases had no gene match. This CDR3 is built from 15 residues.

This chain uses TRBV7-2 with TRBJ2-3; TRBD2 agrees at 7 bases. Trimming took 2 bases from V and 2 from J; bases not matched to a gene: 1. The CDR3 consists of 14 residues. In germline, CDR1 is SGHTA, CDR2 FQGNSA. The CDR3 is CASSLSGTTDTQYF. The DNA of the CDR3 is TGTGCCAGCAGCTTAAGCGGGACCACAGATACGCAGTATTTT.

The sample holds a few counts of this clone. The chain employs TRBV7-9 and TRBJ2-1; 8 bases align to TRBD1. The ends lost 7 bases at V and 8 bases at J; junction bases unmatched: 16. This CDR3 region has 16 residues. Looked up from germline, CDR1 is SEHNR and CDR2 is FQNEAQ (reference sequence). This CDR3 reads CASMTVMTGENHEQFF. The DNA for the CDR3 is TGTGCCAGCATGACTGTCATGACAGGGGAAAACCATGAGCAGTTCTTC.

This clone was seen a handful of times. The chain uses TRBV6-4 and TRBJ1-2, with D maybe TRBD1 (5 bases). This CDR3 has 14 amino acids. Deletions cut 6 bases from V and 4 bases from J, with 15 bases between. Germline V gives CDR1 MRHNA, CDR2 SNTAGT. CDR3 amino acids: CASRGLVGFYGYTF. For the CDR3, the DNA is TGTGCCAGCAGGGGACTTGTGGGGTTCTATGGCTACACCTTC.

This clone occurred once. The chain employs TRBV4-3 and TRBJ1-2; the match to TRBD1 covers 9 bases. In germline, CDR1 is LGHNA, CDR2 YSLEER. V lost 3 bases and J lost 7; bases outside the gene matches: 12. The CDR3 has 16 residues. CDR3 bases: TGCGCCAGCAGCCAGAGACAGGGGGTGGCCCACGGTGGCTACACCTTC. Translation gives CASSQRQGVAHGGYTF.

The CDR3 bases are TGTGCCAGCAGCCAGAGACACCGAAGCTCCTACAATGAGCAGTTCTTC. Amino acids: CASSQRHRSSYNEQFF. This chain connects TRBV28 to TRBJ2-1; D not resolved. This CDR3 region has 16 residues. V gave up 6 bases and J gave up 0 bases, with 15 bases separating them. From germline, CDR1 is MDHEN and CDR2 SYDVKM. Drawing the rest from reference TRBV28 and TRBJ2-1, the complete variable domain is DVKVTQSSRYLVKRTGEKVFLECVQDMDHENMFWYRQDPGLGLRLIYFSYDVKMKEKGDIPEGYSVSREKKERFSLILESASTNQTSMYLCASSQRHRSSYNEQFFGPGTRLTVL.

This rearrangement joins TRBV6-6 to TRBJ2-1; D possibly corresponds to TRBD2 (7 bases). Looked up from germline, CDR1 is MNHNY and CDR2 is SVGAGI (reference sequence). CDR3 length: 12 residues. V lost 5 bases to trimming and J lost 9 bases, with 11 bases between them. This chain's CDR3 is CASSPGGVEQFF. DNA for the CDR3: TGTGCCAGCAGTCCGGGGGGCGTTGAGCAGTTCTTC.

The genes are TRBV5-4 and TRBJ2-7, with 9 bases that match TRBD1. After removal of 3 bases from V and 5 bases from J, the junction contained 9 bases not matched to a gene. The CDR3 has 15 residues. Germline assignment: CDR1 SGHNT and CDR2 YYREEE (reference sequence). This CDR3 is CASSSWDREGNEQYF. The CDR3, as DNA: TGTGCCAGCAGCTCATGGGACAGGGAAGGGAACGAGCAGTACTTC.

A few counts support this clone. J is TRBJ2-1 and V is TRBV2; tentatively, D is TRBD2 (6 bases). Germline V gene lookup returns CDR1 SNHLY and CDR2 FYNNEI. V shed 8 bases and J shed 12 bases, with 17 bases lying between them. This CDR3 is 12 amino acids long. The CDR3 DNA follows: TGTGCCAGCTTCATTACGGAGGGTAGGCAGTTCTTC. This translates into CASFITEGRQFF.

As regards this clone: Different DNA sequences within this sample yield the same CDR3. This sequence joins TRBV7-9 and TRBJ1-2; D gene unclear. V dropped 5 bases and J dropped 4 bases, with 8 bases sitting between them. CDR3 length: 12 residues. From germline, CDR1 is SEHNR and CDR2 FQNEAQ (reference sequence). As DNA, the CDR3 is TGTGCCAGCAGCCCAGGACTCTATGGCTACACCTTC. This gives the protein CASSPGLYGYTF.

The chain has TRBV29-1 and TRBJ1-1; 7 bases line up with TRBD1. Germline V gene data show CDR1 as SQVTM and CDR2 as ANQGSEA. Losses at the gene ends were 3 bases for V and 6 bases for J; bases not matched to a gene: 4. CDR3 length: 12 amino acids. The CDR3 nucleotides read TGCAGCGTTGACGACAGGGAGGCTGAAGCTTTCTTT. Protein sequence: CSVDDREAEAFF.